This entry lists 28 T cell receptor beta chains sequenced from one sample in a study of blood T cell repertoires in COVID-19. Method: immunoSEQ multiplex PCR; TCRdb's copy keeps in-frame clones and lacks some. The data show 100,000 to 120,000 clones, with around 89% seen just once and approximately 4.5% held by the top ten. What was sequenced was peripheral blood. The receptors were gathered from a woman between 45 and 60 years old with acute or convalescent COVID-19.

This chain links TRBV5-6 with TRBJ2-2; D gene ambiguous. Looked up from germline, CDR1 is SGHDT and CDR2 is YYEEEE. The CDR3 has 14 amino acids. V lost 2 bases, J lost 0 bases, and 5 bases lay in between. The CDR3 nucleotides are TGTGCCAGCAGCTTTGACACGAACACCGGGGAGCTGTTTTTT. Encoded protein: CASSFDTNTGELFF.

CDR3 DNA sequence: TGCAGCGTTGGGGGGACGGGACAGGGAGGGGCAGCTTTCTTT. It codes for CSVGGTGQGGAAFF. This chain connects TRBV29-1 to TRBJ1-1; TRBD1 aligns across 9 bases. There are 14 residues in the CDR3. CDR1 is SQVTM and CDR2 is ANQGSEA in the germline V gene. The V and J ends lost 4 bases and 10 bases, in that order; junction bases with no gene match: 13.

V and J are TRBV3-1 (or the pseudogene TRBV3-2) and TRBJ1-2; D call uncertain. Trimming stripped 0 bases from V and 4 bases from J, with 9 bases between. Germline assignment: CDR1 LGHDT and CDR2 YNNKEL (reference sequence). This CDR3 is 14 amino acids long. The chain's CDR3 is CASSQDLPGYGYTF. In DNA, the CDR3 is TGTGCCAGCAGCCAAGATCTCCCGGGCTATGGCTACACCTTC.

This chain joins TRBV7-3 and TRBJ2-3; 13 bases match TRBD2. The CDR3 runs 16 residues. The germline V gene has CDR1 SGHTA and CDR2 FQGTGA. V was pared by 2 bases and J by 6 bases, with 5 bases of the junction left unmatched. CDR3 sequence reads: CASSLGLAGVTDTQYF. CDR3 DNA: TGTGCCAGCAGCTTAGGACTAGCGGGAGTTACGGATACGCAGTATTTT. Combining the CDR3 with reference TRBV7-3 and TRBJ2-3 gives the whole variable domain GAGVSQTPSNKVTEKGKYVELRCDPISGHTALYWYRQSLGQGPEFLIYFQGTGAADDSGLPNDRFFAVRPEGSVSTLKIQRTERGDSAVYLCASSLGLAGVTDTQYFGPGTRLTVL.

The genes are TRBV2 and TRBJ1-2; 7 bases are shared with TRBD1. The CDR3 has 13 residues. After removal of 6 bases from V and 4 bases from J, the junction contained 5 bases not matched to a gene. Germline assignment: CDR1 SNHLY and CDR2 FYNNEI. The CDR3 region has the DNA TGTGCCAGCAGAGCCCCAGGGGGCTATGGCTACACCTTC. Protein product: CASRAPGGYGYTF.

V is TRBV28 and J is TRBJ1-2, with D unresolved. The CDR3 extends over 13 amino acids. Germline CDR1 is MDHEN and CDR2 is SYDVKM. V was trimmed by 5 bases and J by 1 base, leaving 8 bases between them. The CDR3 nucleotides read TGTGCCAGCAGTAAGGAGGTTAACTATGGCTACACCTTC. The encoded protein is CASSKEVNYGYTF.

This clone was counted only a few times. This chain joins TRBV4-3 and TRBJ2-7, with D tentatively TRBD2 (5 bases). V was pared by 1 base and J by 2 bases, with 12 bases between. Germline CDR1 is LGHNA and CDR2 is YSLEER. The CDR3 has 15 residues. The DNA for the CDR3 is TGCGCCAGCAGCCAAGTCGTGAGCGGACCCTACGAGCAGTACTTC. Translated: CASSQVVSGPYEQYF.

The chain uses TRBV7-2 and TRBJ1-1; 7 bases align to TRBD1. Germline-derived CDR1 and CDR2 are SGHTA and FQGNSA. The CDR3 extends over 14 amino acids. The J segment lost 4 bases and the V segment lost 4 bases, leaving 6 bases of the junction unmatched. The CDR3 loop is CASSSQGGGTEAFF. The CDR3 DNA is TGTGCCAGCAGCTCCCAGGGGGGTGGCACTGAAGCTTTCTTT.

This sequence joins TRBV19 and TRBJ1-5; 7 bases are a match to TRBD1. This CDR3 is built from 14 residues. After removal of 9 bases from V and 6 bases from J, the junction contained 11 bases not matched to a gene. Germline CDR1 and CDR2: LNHDA and SQIVND (reference sequence). The CDR3 spells CASMRQGVGQPQHF. CDR3 in DNA: TGTGCCAGCATGCGTCAGGGGGTAGGTCAGCCCCAGCATTTT.

The rearrangement uses TRBV3-1 (or the pseudogene TRBV3-2) and TRBJ1-6; possibly TRBD1 for D (6 bases). The CDR3 is 13 residues long. V lost 5 bases, J lost 6 bases, and 8 bases lay in between. CDR1 is LGHDT and CDR2 is YNNKEL in the germline V gene (reference sequence). The CDR3 reads CASSAQGNSPLHF. The CDR3 DNA reads TGTGCCAGCAGCGCACAGGGTAATTCACCCCTCCACTTT.

This sequence joins TRBV11-1 and TRBJ2-7; D might be TRBD2 (5 bases). Trimming left V 2 bases short and J 4 bases short, with 9 bases between. CDR3 length: 13 amino acids. From germline, CDR1 is SGHAT and CDR2 FQDESV (reference sequence). CDR3 sequence reads: CASSLLRGYEQYF. Here the CDR3 DNA reads TGTGCCAGCAGCTTACTCCGAGGGTACGAGCAGTACTTC.

This clone appeared a few times. J is TRBJ2-1 and V is TRBV7-2; 9 bases agree with TRBD2. This CDR3 comprises 13 residues. V lost 9 bases, J lost 10 bases, and 10 bases stayed unmatched. The germline V gene has CDR1 SGHTA and CDR2 FQGNSA. The CDR3 spells CASAGGAQGEQFF. The DNA of the CDR3 is TGTGCCAGTGCGGGAGGGGCCCAAGGGGAGCAGTTCTTC.

The J gene is TRBJ1-5, the V gene TRBV10-3; TRBD1 matches at 12 bases. From germline, CDR1 is ENHRY and CDR2 SYGVKD. Trimming at V came to 5 bases and at J to 6 bases, leaving 5 bases not matched to a gene. The length of the CDR3 is 15 residues. The CDR3 protein is CAISTGTGGGQPQHF. The CDR3 DNA follows: TGTGCCATCAGTACCGGGACAGGGGGCGGTCAGCCCCAGCATTTT.

This clone was recorded a few times. This sequence joins TRBV5-6 and TRBJ1-1; D may be TRBD1 (5 bases). There are 15 residues in the CDR3. The ends were cut back, 2 bases at V and 4 bases at J, with 15 bases in the middle. In germline, CDR1 is SGHDT, CDR2 YYEEEE. The CDR3 DNA reads as TGTGCCAGCAGCTTTTTACGGCGGGGACTCACTGAAGCTTTCTTT. Encoded protein: CASSFLRRGLTEAFF.

The J gene is TRBJ2-7, the V gene TRBV29-1, with D perhaps TRBD2 (6 bases). V was trimmed by 5 bases and J by 0 bases, leaving 8 bases between them. The CDR3 has 12 residues. In germline, CDR1 is SQVTM, CDR2 ANQGSEA. The CDR3: CSVWEDSYEQYF. CDR3 bases: TGCAGCGTTTGGGAGGACTCCTACGAGCAGTACTTC.

CDR3 bases: TGTGCCAGCAGCTTGGCTTTTAATTCACCCCTCCACTTT. Its translation is CASSLAFNSPLHF. The chain carries TRBV5-4 and TRBJ1-6; unclear D gene. The V gene lost 0 bases and the J gene lost 6 bases, with 4 bases spanning the gap. The CDR3 is 13 amino acids. In germline, CDR1 is SGHNT, CDR2 YYREEE (reference sequence).

The genes are TRBV10-3 and TRBJ2-3; TRBD1 matches 8 bases. V lost 5 bases, J lost 2 bases, and 6 bases stayed unmatched. The germline V gene encodes CDR1 ENHRY and CDR2 SYGVKD. The CDR3 sequence is 15 residues long. CDR3 bases: TGTGCCATCAGTCTCGACAGGGGTCACACAGATACGCAGTATTTT. This translates into CAISLDRGHTDTQYF.

The chain couples TRBV25-1 to TRBJ1-3, with D perhaps matching TRBD1 (6 bases). Trimming left V 5 bases short and J 0 bases short, with 14 bases between. Looked up from germline, CDR1 is MGHDK and CDR2 is SYGVNS. This CDR3 comprises 16 residues. The CDR3 sequence: CASSLGQSFSGNTIYF. As DNA, the CDR3 is TGTGCCAGCAGTCTAGGACAGTCGTTCTCTGGAAACACCATATATTTT.

The chain combines TRBV9 with TRBJ1-2; D might be TRBD1 (6 bases). The germline CDR1 and CDR2 sequences are SGDLS and YYNGEE. This CDR3 has 12 amino acids. Trimming took off 10 bases at V and 3 bases at J, with 13 bases between the two ends. The CDR3 is CARTTGYYGYTF. In DNA, the CDR3 is TGTGCCCGCACAACAGGGTACTATGGCTACACCTTC.

This chain joins TRBV28 and TRBJ1-1; possible D gene TRBD1, 5 bases. This CDR3 has 14 residues. V was clipped by 6 bases and J by 0 bases, with 11 bases between them. Germline CDR1 is MDHEN and CDR2 is SYDVKM. CDR3: CASRGGVMNTEAFF. The CDR3 nucleotides are TGTGCCAGCAGGGGGGGGGTTATGAACACTGAAGCTTTCTTT.

The J gene is TRBJ1-2, the V gene TRBV4-1; 10 bases fit TRBD1. The CDR3 has 16 amino acids. CDR1 is MGHRA and CDR2 is YSYEKL in the germline V gene. Trimming cost V 2 bases and J 4 bases; bases outside gene matches: 7. The chain's CDR3 is CASSQSAGQGTYGYTF. CDR3 in DNA: TGCGCCAGCAGCCAATCGGCGGGACAGGGGACCTATGGCTACACCTTC.

The chain uses TRBV30 and TRBJ1-1; 7 bases align to TRBD1. Germline V CDR1 and CDR2: GTSNPN, SVGIG (reference sequence). The trim removed 4 bases at V and 2 bases at J, leaving 7 bases unmatched. The CDR3 covers 14 residues. CDR3 bases: TGTGCCTGGACTGCCGGGACAGCTAACACTGAAGCTTTCTTT. Its translation: CAWTAGTANTEAFF.

V gene TRBV19 combines with J gene TRBJ1-4, with D possibly matching TRBD1 (6 bases). Per germline, CDR1 LNHDA and CDR2 SQIVND (reference sequence). Trimming cost V 10 bases and J 0 bases, with 12 bases left between them. The CDR3 has 14 residues. The CDR3 DNA reads TGTGCCACTACCGAGGGGGCAACTAATGAAAAACTGTTTTTT. It specifies CATTEGATNEKLFF.

The V gene is TRBV19, the J gene TRBJ1-4, with 8 nucleotides matching TRBD1. This CDR3 has 16 amino acids. V shed 10 bases, J shed 0 bases, and the junction held 10 bases outside the gene matches. The germline CDR1 and CDR2 sequences are LNHDA and SQIVND (reference sequence). The CDR3 protein is CATATGVIPTNEKLFF. Written as DNA, the CDR3 is TGTGCCACCGCGACAGGGGTAATCCCAACTAATGAAAAACTGTTTTTT.

The CDR3 region has the DNA TGTGCCAGCTCACCACGGTTGGACGGAGGATTATACGAGCAGTACTTC. It translates to CASSPRLDGGLYEQYF. The chain uses TRBV18 and TRBJ2-7; TRBD2 is a possible D gene (5 bases). The CDR3 has 16 residues. The V gene lost 1 base and the J gene lost 4 bases, with 17 bases spanning the gap. The germline CDR1 and CDR2 sequences are KGHSH and LQKENI.

The J gene is TRBJ1-6, the V gene TRBV7-2; D not certain. CDR1 and CDR2 (germline): SGHTA, FQGNSA. Trimming took 2 bases from V and 0 from J, leaving 8 bases between them. The CDR3 spans 16 residues. This chain's CDR3 is CASSLKTGSYNSPLHF. The CDR3 DNA follows: TGTGCCAGCAGCTTAAAGACGGGCTCCTATAATTCACCCCTCCACTTT.

The table lists this clone with a few counts. V gene TRBV7-2 combines with J gene TRBJ1-2, with 11 nucleotides matching TRBD1. The CDR3 is 14 amino acids. The junction had 2 bases not matched to a gene; V was cut back by 4 bases and J by 4 bases. Per germline, CDR1 SGHTA and CDR2 FQGNSA. CDR3 region: CASSSDRGPYGYTF. CDR3 DNA sequence: TGTGCCAGCAGCTCGGACAGGGGGCCCTATGGCTACACCTTC.

V is TRBV4-2 and J is TRBJ2-1, with 9 positions matching TRBD1. With V trimmed by 3 bases and J by 6 bases, 12 bases remained unmatched. The germline gives CDR1 LGHNA, CDR2 YNFKEQ. The CDR3 runs 17 residues. The DNA of the CDR3 is TGTGCCAGCAGCCACCCCGGTGATAGGACAGGGGCCAATGAGCAGTTCTTC. This sequence encodes CASSHPGDRTGANEQFF.